The clone carrying this TCR beta chain was recorded many times. Its antigen is not known. Each cDNA held unique molecular identifiers, and template switching gave it a universal primer site. One entry per CDR3 protein results from TCRdb running MiXCR on the 5' RACE reads. Of approximately 690,000 distinct CDR3 sequences listed, around 6% are singletons. The source of the sample is a study of identical twins. Notes on the study in general: Within beta out-of-frame sequences, the excess sharing observed between twins was weaker. Models predicted too little out-of-frame TCR alpha sharing in monozygotic twins. Partly confounded zero-insertion analyses could result from invariant MAIT and iNKT cells.

V lost 1 base and J 3 bases, leaving 10 bases between the germline ends. This CDR3 is built from 14 residues. The V gene's germline CDR1 is LGHNA and CDR2 YSLEER. Sequences were obtained from naive T cells sorted from blood. This chain joins TRBV4-3 and TRBJ2-7; D may be TRBD2 (6 bases). The source is a man between 18 and 35 years old in good health. The CDR3 spells CASSQAGELYEQYF. As DNA, the CDR3 is TGCGCCAGCAGCCAAGCGGGAGAACTCTACGAGCAGTACTTC.